A single sample gave rise to the 26 T cell receptor beta chains below, sequenced in a study of T cell repertoires in cytomegalovirus infection. These receptors lack a known antigen. TCRdb recomputed calls from the reads with MiXCR, one row per CDR3 protein. Among fewer than 1,000,000 distinct CDR3 sequences listed, approximately 31% were seen once. The sample here was cultured CD8+ T cells from PBMCs, taken from culture after CMV antigen stimulation. The receptors were gathered from a human donor in good health (CMV status not recorded). Some clones in this sample may be carry-over from other donors' samples.

This clonotype was detected a few times. The V gene is TRBV7-9, the J gene TRBJ2-7; D may be TRBD1 (5 bases). Germline lookup yields CDR1 SEHNR and CDR2 FQNEAQ (reference sequence). CDR3 size: 15 residues. V dropped 0 bases and J dropped 3 bases, with 12 bases sitting between them. Here the CDR3 reads CASSLAQDRDYEQYF. DNA for the CDR3: TGTGCCAGCAGCTTAGCGCAAGACAGAGACTACGAGCAGTACTTC.

This clonotype was detected only once. The chain combines TRBV20-1 with TRBJ1-1; weak D call: TRBD1 (5 bases). Trimming cost V 0 bases and J 7 bases, with 9 bases left between them. Germline loops: CDR1 DFQATT, CDR2 SNEGSKA (reference sequence). This CDR3 is built from 12 residues. The CDR3 DNA follows: TGCAGTGCTAGAGATTTTGGGGGTGAAGCTTTCTTT. It encodes CSARDFGGEAFF.

Concerning this clonotype itself: The junction and the germline gene differ at one end; a read error may be behind it. The rearrangement uses TRBV6-2 or TRBV6-3 and TRBJ1-5; D unresolved. CDR3 length: 13 residues. The germline V gene has CDR1 MNHEY and CDR2 SVGEGT. The CDR3 sequence: CASSDSNFGPQHF. In DNA form, the CDR3 reads TGTGCCAGCAGTGACTCCAATTTCGGGCCCCAGCATTTT.

This clonotype occurred once. CDR3 region: CASGLVTSGVGEQFF. CDR3 nucleotides: TGTGCTAGTGGTTTGGTTACTAGCGGGGTAGGAGAGCAGTTCTTC. V is TRBV12-5 and J is TRBJ2-1; 10 bases map to TRBD2. Germline V gene lookup returns CDR1 LGHNT and CDR2 FRNRAP. V shed 0 bases, J shed 10 bases, and the junction held 6 bases outside the gene matches. The CDR3 runs to 15 residues. Looking up the rest from reference TRBV12-5 and TRBJ2-1 gives the full variable domain: DARVTQTPRHKVTEMGQEVTMRCQPILGHNTVFWYRQTMMQGLELLAYFRNRAPLDDSGMPKDRFSAEMPDATLATLKIQPSEPRDSAVYFCASGLVTSGVGEQFFGPGTRLTVL.

In this sample, this clonotype turned up once. One end of the junction fails to match germline, which may point to a read error. The genes are TRBV7-3 and TRBJ2-1, with 10 bases matching TRBD2. The CDR3 contains 15 residues. Germline assignment: CDR1 SGHTA and CDR2 FQGTGA. This CDR3 reads CVSSLPAGGYNEQFF. In DNA form, the CDR3 reads TGTGTCAGCAGCTTACCAGCGGGGGGGTACAATGAGCAGTTCTTC.

This clonotype was counted at least ten times. V and J are TRBV7-9 and TRBJ1-6, with D unresolved. V lost 0 bases and J 4 bases, leaving 13 bases between the germline ends. This CDR3 is 17 amino acids long. Germline CDR1 is SEHNR and CDR2 is FQNEAQ (reference sequence). CDR3 nucleotides: TGTGCCAGCAGCTTAGCAATTAGGCGGGTTTATAATTCACCCCTCCACTTT. Residues: CASSLAIRRVYNSPLHF.

The chain recombines TRBV6-4 with TRBJ1-2; D gene unclear. With 0 bases removed from V and 0 bases from J, the gap between germline ends came to 5 bases. Germline V CDR1 and CDR2: MRHNA, SNTAGT. The CDR3 extends over 14 amino acids. The CDR3 DNA reads as TGTGCCAGCAGTGACTCCCCGACTAACTATGGCTACACCTTC. The encoded protein is CASSDSPTNYGYTF.

This clonotype was recorded a few times. The chain couples TRBV12-5 to TRBJ2-1; TRBD2 aligns across 9 bases. The CDR3 extends over 15 amino acids. Germline CDR1 is LGHNT and CDR2 is FRNRAP. J gave up 9 bases and V 2 bases, and 8 bases lay outside the gene matches. This CDR3 is CASGLPQGLAGEQFF. The CDR3 bases are TGTGCTAGTGGTTTGCCCCAGGGACTAGCTGGTGAGCAGTTCTTC.

The gene calls are TRBV6-5 and TRBJ2-1; D possibly corresponds to TRBD2 (5 bases). Trimming took off 7 bases at V and 2 bases at J, with 15 bases between the two ends. Germline CDR1 reads MNHEY; CDR2 reads SVGAGI. This CDR3 has 15 residues. The CDR3 DNA follows: TGTGCCAGCACTACGGGCGCTAGCACCTACAATGAGCAGTTCTTC. This codes for CASTTGASTYNEQFF.

The CDR3 nucleotides read TGCGCCAGCAGCCAGGTAGGGAATCAGCCCCAGCATTTT. This translates into CASSQVGNQPQHF. The rearrangement joins TRBV4-1 to TRBJ1-5, with D unresolved. CDR1 is MGHRA and CDR2 is YSYEKL in the germline V gene. With 3 bases removed from V and 4 bases from J, the gap between germline ends came to 7 bases. CDR3 length: 13 amino acids.

The rearrangement joins TRBV19 to TRBJ1-2, with a weak D call TRBD1 (5 bases). Germline CDR1 is LNHDA and CDR2 is SQIVND (reference sequence). CDR3 length equals 13 residues. Deletions cut 5 bases from V and 6 bases from J, with 13 bases between. The CDR3 is CASSYQGNHGYTF. The CDR3 DNA reads as TGTGCCAGTAGTTATCAGGGCAACCATGGCTACACCTTC.

This clonotype has only a few counts. The CDR3 region has the DNA TGTGCCAGCAGTTCCCGGGACCGGCCGGGCCACTATGGCTACACCTTC. As protein: CASSSRDRPGHYGYTF. This rearrangement joins TRBV12-3 or TRBV12-4 to TRBJ1-2; D is possibly TRBD1 (5 bases). The CDR3 spans 16 residues. V gave up 4 bases and J gave up 3 bases, with 18 bases separating them.

The J gene is TRBJ2-1, the V gene TRBV6-5; D call uncertain. The germline CDR1 and CDR2 sequences are MNHEY and SVGAGI. The CDR3 has 15 amino acids. V was cut by 6 bases and J by 0 bases, with 12 bases left in between. DNA for the CDR3: TGTGCCAGCAGGATAATGGACGACTCCTACAATGAGCAGTTCTTC. The encoded protein is CASRIMDDSYNEQFF.

The chain links TRBV12-3 or TRBV12-4 to TRBJ1-1; 8 positions agree with TRBD1. This CDR3 contains 13 residues. The trim removed 10 bases at V and 0 bases at J, leaving 4 bases unmatched. CDR3 DNA: TGTGCCAACCGACAGGGGATGAACACTGAAGCTTTCTTT. Protein sequence: CANRQGMNTEAFF.

This clonotype was picked up many times. This rearrangement joins TRBV6-6 to TRBJ1-5; D may be TRBD1 (5 bases). Trimming pared 5 bases from V and 3 bases from J, leaving 17 bases between. CDR1 is MNHNY and CDR2 is SVGAGI in the germline V gene (reference sequence). This CDR3 comprises 16 residues. CDR3 protein: CASSPSLRGLNQPQHF. The DNA for the CDR3 is TGTGCCAGCAGTCCAAGCCTTAGGGGCCTCAATCAGCCCCAGCATTTT.

This clonotype has only a few counts. The J gene is TRBJ1-1, the V gene TRBV29-1, with D perhaps matching TRBD1 (5 bases). CDR3 length: 17 residues. CDR1 is SQVTM, CDR2 ANQGSEA, per germline. The CDR3 DNA follows: TGCAGTGTCGACCGCTCCAGGGACGCCCAGGTGAACACTGAAGCTTTCTTT. It translates to CSVDRSRDAQVNTEAFF.

This clonotype was observed a few times. This rearrangement joins TRBV19 to TRBJ2-1; D tentatively reads TRBD1 or TRBD2 (5 bases each). The germline gives CDR1 LNHDA, CDR2 SQIVND (reference sequence). The CDR3 covers 13 residues. V was clipped by 5 bases and J by 8 bases, with 13 bases between them. The CDR3 DNA follows: TGTGCCAGTAGTGGACCAGGGACCCATGAGCAGTTCTTC. This sequence encodes CASSGPGTHEQFF.

The V call is TRBV7-6, the J call TRBJ2-1; 8 nucleotides agree with TRBD2. This CDR3 has 15 residues. Germline loops: CDR1 SGHVS, CDR2 FNYEAQ. V shed 3 bases, J shed 4 bases, and the junction held 5 bases outside the gene matches. CDR3 loop: CASSFSGSKYNEQFF. DNA for the CDR3: TGTGCCAGCAGCTTCAGCGGGAGTAAGTACAATGAGCAGTTCTTC.

This clonotype turned up a few times. The chain joins TRBV27 to TRBJ2-3; 10 nucleotides align to TRBD2. Trimming cost V 5 bases and J 6 bases; bases outside gene matches: 11. CDR3 length equals 16 residues. The V gene's germline CDR1 is MNHEY and CDR2 SMNVEV (reference sequence). The CDR3 DNA reads TGTGCCAGCAGTGTTCAACTAGCGGGGTCGGGGGATACGCAGTATTTT. Encoded protein: CASSVQLAGSGDTQYF.

This chain's CDR3 is CASSSSLAEFF. CDR3 bases: TGTGCCAGCAGTTCTTCACTAGCGGAGTTCTTC. The chain couples TRBV6-1 to TRBJ2-1; 8 bases fit TRBD2. The CDR3 has 11 amino acids. Germline V CDR1 and CDR2: MNHNS, SASEGT. J lost 14 bases, V lost 5 bases, and 5 bases had no gene match.

V usage is TRBV19 and J usage is TRBJ1-6; unclear D gene. The CDR3 consists of 14 residues. CDR1 is LNHDA, CDR2 SQIVND, per germline (reference sequence). V gave up 10 bases and J gave up 0 bases, with 10 bases separating them. CDR3 sequence (DNA): TGTGCCACCCTGTCCTCCTCCTATAATTCACCCCTCCACTTT. Translating gives CATLSSSYNSPLHF.

This clonotype has only a few counts. The V and J genes are TRBV7-8 and TRBJ1-3; TRBD1 is a possible D gene (5 bases). CDR1 and CDR2 (germline): SGHVS, FQNEAQ. V shed 1 base and J shed 0 bases, with 19 bases lying between them. There are 19 residues in the CDR3. CDR3 DNA: TGTGCCAGCAGCTTAGTACGGGCCCCGGGGCAGTACTCTGGAAACACCATATATTTT. Encoded protein: CASSLVRAPGQYSGNTIYF.

The genes are TRBV25-1 and TRBJ2-3; perhaps TRBD1 as D (6 bases). Per the germline V gene, CDR1 is MGHDK and CDR2 is SYGVNS. This CDR3 has 14 amino acids. The V and J ends lost 4 bases and 6 bases respectively, with 14 bases between them. The CDR3 nucleotides are TGTGCCAGCAGTGGCCAGGGGATTCATGATACGCAGTATTTT. Its protein is CASSGQGIHDTQYF.

This clonotype was observed a few times. The V call is TRBV12-3 or TRBV12-4, the J call TRBJ1-2; TRBD1 might be the D (6 bases). Trimming stripped 1 base from V and 4 bases from J, with 13 bases between. This CDR3 spans 15 amino acids. The CDR3: CASSLDGGGLYGYTF. Written as DNA, the CDR3 is TGTGCCAGCAGTTTAGATGGAGGGGGACTCTATGGCTACACCTTC.

This clonotype has only a few counts. The chain carries TRBV2 and TRBJ1-1; the D is unclear. V lost 6 bases and J 4 bases, leaving 12 bases between the germline ends. Germline V gives CDR1 SNHLY, CDR2 FYNNEI. CDR3 size: 13 residues. This CDR3 reads CASRERLSTEAFF. Here the CDR3 DNA reads TGTGCCAGCAGAGAGAGATTAAGCACTGAAGCTTTCTTT.

Only a few counts were recorded for this clonotype. This chain connects TRBV27 to TRBJ2-5, with D uncertain. CDR1 and CDR2 from the germline V gene are MNHEY and SMNVEV (reference sequence). Trimming left V 4 bases short and J 4 bases short, with 13 bases between. The CDR3 length is 14 residues. The CDR3 DNA follows: TGTGCCAGCAGTTACGACCGGACGGGAGAGACCCAGTACTTC. It is translated as CASSYDRTGETQYF.